What follows describes a single T cell receptor beta chain. This entry belongs to a study of blood T cell repertoires in COVID-19. Study overall: There were acute and convalescent COVID-19 samples, and they came from the United States, Italy and Spain. The analysed material was cDNA or gDNA that came from T cells, B-cell-depleted T cells, or PBMCs.

Original data processing: Estimates of nucleated cell counts were drawn from the amplification of reference gene primers. Libraries were prepared by immunoSEQ multiplex PCR; TCRdb keeps only in-frame clonotypes and omits some of them. The DNA was the basis for D and trimming; V, J and clone size are from that table. This sample has about 36,000 clones, with just under 85% found just once. The sequence derives from a human donor in a cohort sampled during active COVID-19. Sequencing was carried out using peripheral blood.

The CDR3 DNA reads as TGCGCCAGCAGCCTAGACAGGGGGCCGGGCAATTCACCCCTCCACTTT. This gives the protein CASSLDRGPGNSPLHF. V gene TRBV4-3 combines with J gene TRBJ1-6, with 10 bases lining up with TRBD1. The CDR3 has 16 residues. J gave up 7 bases and V 4 bases, and 7 bases lay outside the gene matches. The germline CDR1 and CDR2 sequences are LGHNA and YSLEER.